The next 8 T cell receptor beta chains were all read from a single sample in a study of blood T cell repertoires in COVID-19. Method: immunoSEQ multiplex PCR; TCRdb's copy keeps in-frame clones and lacks some. The sample lists fewer than 35,000 clones; 89% were seen once. The sample was peripheral blood. These receptors were obtained from an elderly man with acute or convalescent COVID-19.

This clone appeared a single time. This chain joins TRBV3-1 (or the pseudogene TRBV3-2) and TRBJ1-4; 9 bases are a match to TRBD1. This CDR3 is 16 amino acids long. Germline V gene lookup returns CDR1 LGHDT and CDR2 YNNKEL (reference sequence). J gave up 6 bases and V 3 bases, and 8 bases lay outside the gene matches. The CDR3, as DNA: TGTGCCAGCAGCCAGGACTACAGGGGGCCGGATGAAAAACTGTTTTTT. It encodes CASSQDYRGPDEKLFF.

The genes are TRBV5-8 and TRBJ1-2, with D possibly TRBD1 on 5 matching bases. In germline, CDR1 is SGHTS, CDR2 YDEGEE. The CDR3 contains 14 residues. The V end lost 2 bases, the J end lost 3 bases, and 11 bases lay between the germline ends. The CDR3 here is CASSFPRGDYGYTF. In nucleotides, the CDR3 is TGTGCCAGCAGCTTCCCGCGGGGCGACTATGGCTACACCTTC.

The rearrangement uses TRBV7-9 and TRBJ2-7; 7 nucleotides line up with TRBD1. Germline assignment: CDR1 SEHNR and CDR2 FQNEAQ (reference sequence). This CDR3 contains 15 residues. Trimming cost V 5 bases and J 2 bases; bases outside gene matches: 9. CDR3 DNA: TGTGCCAGCAGCGACGTCATCACAGGGGCCTACGAGCAGTACTTC. Protein product: CASSDVITGAYEQYF.

The V gene is TRBV19, the J gene TRBJ1-4, with 8 nucleotides matching TRBD1. CDR3 length: 13 residues. Trimming took 6 bases from V and 8 from J; bases not matched to a gene: 5. Germline V gene sequence: CDR1 LNHDA, CDR2 SQIVND (reference sequence). DNA of the CDR3: TGTGCCAGTAGGGCCGCAGGGGGCGAAAAACTGTTTTTT. This gives the protein CASRAAGGEKLFF. The full variable domain, with the rest looked up from reference TRBV19 and TRBJ1-4, is DGGITQSPKYLFRKEGQNVTLSCEQNLNHDAMYWYRQDPGQGLRLIYYSQIVNDFQKGDIAEGYSVSREKKESFPLTVTSAQKNPTAFYLCASRAAGGEKLFFGSGTQLSVL.

The rearrangement joins TRBV10-3 to TRBJ2-7; 7 nucleotides align to TRBD1. The CDR3 has 14 residues. Germline assignment: CDR1 ENHRY and CDR2 SYGVKD. The V gene end was trimmed by 7 bases and the J gene end by 2 bases; junction bases not matched to a gene: 8. As DNA, the CDR3 is TGTGCCATCAAACTCCGGGACAGTACCTACGAGCAGTACTTC. Translation: CAIKLRDSTYEQYF.

The gene calls are TRBV18 and TRBJ2-7, with a weak D call TRBD2 (5 bases). The CDR3 is 16 amino acids. Trimming cost V 6 bases and J 5 bases, with 23 bases left between them. Germline CDR1 KGHSH, CDR2 LQKENI. The CDR3 DNA is TGTGCCAGCTCCCCCAACCCGCCGACTAATCTCCACGAGCAGTACTTC. Residues: CASSPNPPTNLHEQYF.

The V gene is TRBV28, the J gene TRBJ2-7; 7 bases fit TRBD2. CDR1 and CDR2 from the germline V gene are MDHEN and SYDVKM. V shed 7 bases, J shed 2 bases, and the junction held 8 bases outside the gene matches. The CDR3 spans 14 residues. This chain's CDR3 is CASKTSGLAYEQYF. The CDR3 bases are TGTGCCAGCAAAACCTCCGGACTAGCCTACGAGCAGTACTTC.

This clone was observed a single time. The rearrangement uses TRBV5-1 and TRBJ2-5; 11 nucleotides match TRBD1. Per germline, CDR1 SGHRS and CDR2 YFSETQ. Trimming at V came to 6 bases and at J to 5 bases, leaving 6 bases not matched to a gene. CDR3 length: 14 amino acids. The CDR3 DNA follows: TGCGCCAGCACCCGGACAGGGGGCGTGGAGACCCAGTACTTC. Translated, it gives CASTRTGGVETQYF. The full variable domain, rest sourced from reference TRBV5-1 and TRBJ2-5, is KAGVTQTPRYLIKTRGQQVTLSCSPISGHRSVSWYQQTPGQGLQFLFEYFSETQRNKGNFPGRFSGRQFSNSRSEMNVSTLELGDSALYLCASTRTGGVETQYFGPGTRLLVL.